This T cell receptor beta chain was identified during a study of blood T cell repertoires in COVID-19. For the study at large: Acute and convalescent COVID-19 specimens originated in the United States, Italy and Spain. T cells, B-cell-depleted T cells, or PBMCs provided the cDNA or gDNA that served as material.

How the authors handled the data: Amplification of reference gene primers was used by the study to estimate nucleated cell counts. The assay was immunoSEQ multiplex PCR, and TCRdb's table has in-frame clones only and misses some. Clone size and the V and J calls come from that table; the DNA yielded D and trimming. The sample has roughly 200,000 clones, about 80% seen once; the top ten hold around 8.9%. This CDR3 contains 15 residues. Germline V gene sequence: CDR1 MNHEY, CDR2 SMNVEV (reference sequence). V was clipped by 3 bases and J by 3 bases; unmatched bases: 5. The chain is built from TRBV27 and TRBJ1-2, with 9 bases identical to TRBD1. The source material was peripheral blood. The TCR was taken from a woman aged 50 to 60 with active or convalescent COVID-19. CDR3 in amino acids: CASSFTGGPYYGYTF. The CDR3 DNA follows: TGTGCCAGCAGTTTCACAGGGGGCCCCTACTATGGCTACACCTTC.